Detailed here is one T cell receptor (beta chain). Its antigen is still unknown. This specimen comes from a study of neoadjuvant nivolumab and ipilimumab in lung cancer. General study results and limits: From pretherapy to surgery, tumor richness and clonality rose with dual therapy. Compared with tumor-adjacent uninvolved lung, resected tumors showed greater richness and clonality. Blood richness before therapy tracked richness in tumors resected after neoadjuvant therapy.

The assay was immunoSEQ multiplex PCR, and TCRdb's table has in-frame clones only and misses some. The table has 30,000 or so clones, 83% seen once. Germline V gene sequence: CDR1 SGDLS, CDR2 YYNGEE. The germline V and J ends were trimmed by 3 bases and 4 bases, with 8 bases remaining between them. The CDR3 has 12 amino acids. The sample here was tumor tissue, taken after neoadjuvant nivolumab, alone or with ipilimumab, at or shortly before surgery. The sequence derives from an adult with non-small cell lung cancer. V usage is TRBV9 and J usage is TRBJ2-7, with no clear D. CDR3 nucleotides: TGTGCCAGCAGCGCTGACAAGTACGAGCAGTACTTC. Translating gives CASSADKYEQYF.